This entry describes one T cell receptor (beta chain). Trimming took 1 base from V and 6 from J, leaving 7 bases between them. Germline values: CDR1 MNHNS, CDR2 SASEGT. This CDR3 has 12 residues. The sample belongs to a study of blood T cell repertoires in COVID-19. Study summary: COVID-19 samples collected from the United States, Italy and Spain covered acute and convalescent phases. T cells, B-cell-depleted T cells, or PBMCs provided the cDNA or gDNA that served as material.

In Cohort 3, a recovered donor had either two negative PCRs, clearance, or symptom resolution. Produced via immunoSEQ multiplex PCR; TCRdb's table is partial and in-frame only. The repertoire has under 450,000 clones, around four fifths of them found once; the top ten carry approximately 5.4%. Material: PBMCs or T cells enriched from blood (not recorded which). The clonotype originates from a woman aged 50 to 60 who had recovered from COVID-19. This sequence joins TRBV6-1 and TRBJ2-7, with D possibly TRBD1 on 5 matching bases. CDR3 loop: CASSEDRTEQYF. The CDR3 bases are TGTGCCAGCAGTGAAGACAGGACCGAGCAGTACTTC.